This T cell receptor (beta chain) was observed in a study of shared clonotypes between healthy human individuals. Turning to this clone: As yet, its antigen is unknown.

CDR3 size: 12 residues. CDR1 and CDR2 from the germline V gene are SQVTM and ANQGSEA. After removal of 6 bases from V and 12 bases from J, the junction contained 9 bases not matched to a gene. Each subset's genomic DNA was shared equally among a number of immunoSEQ plates. TCRdb's copy holds only in-frame clones and misses some; the assay was immunoSEQ multiplex PCR. The sample consists of some 2.4 million clones, approximately 93% of them appearing once. Overall study results and limits: Relative to clonotypes present in all four donors, those not shared had lower generation probabilities.

This chain connects TRBV29-1 to TRBJ2-1; 9 positions match TRBD1. Sequencing used naive CD4+ T cells from PBMCs. The subset denotes: CD45RA+ positively selected. The receptor was isolated from a young man in good health. Some clones in this sample may be carry-over from other donors' samples. CDR3 nucleotide sequence: TGCAGCGTGGGACAGGGTTGGTTCGGGCAGTTCTTC. Its protein is CSVGQGWFGQFF.